The 14 T cell receptor beta chains below come from one sample, sequenced in a study of shared clonotypes between healthy human individuals. Repertoires were generated with immunoSEQ multiplex PCR, while TCRdb's copy carries only in-frame clones and drops some. This table has around 350,000 clones, 73% appearing once. Sequencing used memory CD4+ T cells sorted from blood. This sample's subset: CD45RA-negative fraction. All receptors derive from a man aged 30 to 45 in good health.

This chain connects TRBV5-1 to TRBJ2-3, with a weak D call TRBD1 (5 bases). With 4 bases removed from V and 4 bases from J, the gap between germline ends came to 10 bases. The CDR3 covers 13 residues. Germline loops: CDR1 SGHRS, CDR2 YFSETQ. The CDR3 sequence is CASSPAGSDTQYF. The CDR3 region has the DNA TGCGCCAGCAGCCCAGCAGGGTCAGATACGCAGTATTTT.

The J gene is TRBJ1-3, the V gene TRBV11-2; D is uncertain. Trimming took 5 bases from V and 4 from J, leaving 24 bases between them. CDR3 length: 18 amino acids. Germline V gene sequence: CDR1 SGHAT, CDR2 FQNNGV. The CDR3 protein is CASSAAGPPDRSGNTIYF. CDR3 DNA sequence: TGTGCCAGCAGCGCGGCCGGGCCTCCAGACCGGTCCGGAAACACCATATATTTT.

The chain joins TRBV10-3 to TRBJ2-6; D may be TRBD2 (5 bases). CDR1 ENHRY and CDR2 SYGVKD come from the germline V gene. The CDR3 is 15 residues long. V was clipped by 8 bases and J by 0 bases, with 11 bases between them. CDR3 protein: CAIGRTASGANVLTF. The CDR3 region has the DNA TGTGCCATCGGTCGGACTGCCTCTGGGGCCAACGTCCTGACTTTC.

This clone was found once. This chain connects TRBV5-3 to TRBJ2-7; no definite D call. TRBV5-3 is labeled an ORF, and its function is uncertain. The germline V and J ends were trimmed by 3 bases and 3 bases, with 4 bases remaining between them. The CDR3 has 11 amino acids. The CDR3 DNA reads as TGTGCCAGAAGCTGGGACTACGAGCAGTACTTC. Residues: CARSWDYEQYF.

Turning to this clone: An end of the junction does not agree with germline; a read error may underlie this. This chain uses TRBV25-1 with TRBJ2-1; 7 nucleotides match TRBD2. CDR3 size: 12 residues. CDR1 is MGHDK and CDR2 is SYGVNS in the germline V gene. CDR3 protein: CASTFSGTTVLF. The CDR3 DNA sequence: TGTGCCAGTACGTTTTCCGGGACTACGGTTCTCTTC.

The CDR3 here is CASSADQFYNEQFF. CDR3 nucleotides: TGTGCCAGCAGCGCGGACCAGTTCTACAATGAGCAGTTCTTC. This chain joins TRBV11-2 and TRBJ2-1; D gene unclear. The CDR3 is 14 residues long. Germline V gene data show CDR1 as SGHAT and CDR2 as FQNNGV. Trimming took 5 bases from V and 3 from J, leaving 11 bases between them.

J is TRBJ2-4 and V is TRBV4-2; 8 bases match TRBD1. Germline V CDR1 and CDR2: LGHNA, YNFKEQ. CDR3 length: 19 residues. J gave up 0 bases and V 4 bases, and 14 bases lay outside the gene matches. CDR3 sequence reads: CASSPHGPETGVAKNIQYF. The CDR3 bases are TGTGCCAGCAGCCCACATGGGCCCGAGACAGGGGTAGCCAAAAACATTCAGTACTTC.

The chain has TRBV28 and TRBJ1-5; 8 bases match TRBD1. CDR1 is MDHEN and CDR2 is SYDVKM in the germline V gene. After removal of 6 bases from V and 6 bases from J, the junction contained 4 bases not matched to a gene. The CDR3 runs 13 residues. In DNA, the CDR3 is TGTGCCAGCAGAGCGGACAGGGTTCAGCCCCAGCATTTT. Its translation is CASRADRVQPQHF.

As DNA, the CDR3 is TGCGCCAGCAGCAGAATCACAGACACCGGGGAGCTGTTTTTT. Translated: CASSRITDTGELFF. The rearrangement links TRBV5-1 to TRBJ2-2; D is uncertain. Trimming removed 4 bases at V and 3 bases at J, with 10 bases between. Germline CDR1 reads SGHRS; CDR2 reads YFSETQ. The CDR3 has 14 amino acids.

The V gene is TRBV7-9, the J gene TRBJ2-1; no clear D. Germline CDR1 and CDR2: SEHNR and FQNEAQ (reference sequence). The CDR3 extends over 11 amino acids. The V and J ends lost 6 bases and 6 bases respectively, with 6 bases between them. In DNA form, the CDR3 reads TGTGCCAGCAGTTACTCCAATGAGCAGTTCTTC. It translates to CASSYSNEQFF.

Here the CDR3 DNA reads TGTGCCAGTAGTTCTATCTACAATGAGCAGTTCTTC. Translated: CASSSIYNEQFF. The chain recombines TRBV19 with TRBJ2-1; D not resolved. The CDR3 has 12 amino acids. The germline CDR1 and CDR2 sequences are LNHDA and SQIVND (reference sequence). V was clipped by 5 bases and J by 3 bases, with 5 bases between them.

This rearrangement joins TRBV6-1 to TRBJ1-2; D is ambiguous. CDR1 and CDR2 (germline): MNHNS, SASEGT. V was cut by 4 bases and J by 7 bases, with 7 bases left in between. The CDR3 covers 11 residues. The CDR3 sequence: CASSVAIGYTF. The CDR3 nucleotides read TGTGCCAGCAGTGTGGCTATTGGCTACACCTTC.

The rearrangement joins TRBV6-6 to TRBJ2-7; TRBD2 might be the D (5 bases). Between the trimmed V and J ends, which lost 0 bases and 6 bases, there was a span of 12 bases. The germline V gene encodes CDR1 MNHNY and CDR2 SVGAGI (reference sequence). The CDR3 length is 14 residues. CDR3 residues: CASSYSGKEGEQYF. The CDR3, as DNA: TGTGCCAGCAGTTACTCCGGGAAAGAAGGCGAGCAGTACTTC.

As regards this clone: A read error is the likely source, as a far larger clone sits one nucleotide away. The sample has other DNA sequences that encode this CDR3 too. V gene TRBV15 combines with J gene TRBJ1-5; D ambiguous. Germline-derived CDR1 and CDR2 are LNHNV and YYDKDF (reference sequence). The CDR3 is made up of 13 amino acids. CDR3 in amino acids: CATSRGSNQPQHF. The CDR3 coding sequence is TGTGCCACCAGCAGGGGAAGCAATCAACCCCAGCATTTT.